This T cell receptor beta chain stems from a study of T-cell reconstitution after alpha-beta-depleted transplantation in children. The CDR3 covers 14 residues. The germline V gene has CDR1 SQVTM and CDR2 ANQGSEA. Trimming cost V 6 bases and J 4 bases; bases outside gene matches: 6. Study-wide results and limits: The origin of high day-60 TCRbeta diversity in some patients lay in surviving recipient T cells and thymic progenitors. T-cell counts and diversity at one year post-transplant came mainly from newly produced T cells.

This clonotype was recorded many times. Its antigen is as yet unknown. The library targeted TCRbeta and was prepared with unique molecular identifiers. TCRdb redid the calling of the PCR reads with MiXCR, one entry per CDR3 protein. The data contain hundreds of thousands of distinct CDR3 sequences, 13% of them seen just once; the ten biggest clones take up 0.65% to 0.9%. This chain links TRBV29-1 with TRBJ2-1; 10 bases line up with TRBD2. The specimen was PBMCs, collected before TCRalphabeta/CD19-depleted stem cell transplant. The source of this sequence is a girl aged 2 to 10 with congenital amegakaryocytic thrombocytopenia, due to receive a stem cell transplant. The CDR3 DNA follows: TGCAGCGTCGGGGGGACTAGCGCATACAATGAGCAGTTCTTC. Translating it yields CSVGGTSAYNEQFF.